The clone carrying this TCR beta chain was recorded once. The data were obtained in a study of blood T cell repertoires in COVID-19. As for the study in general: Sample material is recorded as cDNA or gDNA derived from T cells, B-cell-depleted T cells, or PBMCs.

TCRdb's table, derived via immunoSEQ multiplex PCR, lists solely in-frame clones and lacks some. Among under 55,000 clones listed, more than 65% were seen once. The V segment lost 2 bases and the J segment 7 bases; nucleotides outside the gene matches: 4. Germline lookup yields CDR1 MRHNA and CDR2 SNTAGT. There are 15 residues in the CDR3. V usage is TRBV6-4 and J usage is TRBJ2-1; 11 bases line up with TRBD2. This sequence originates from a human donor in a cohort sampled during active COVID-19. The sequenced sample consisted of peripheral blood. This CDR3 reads CASSDGLAGGNEQFF. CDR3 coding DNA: TGTGCCAGCAGTGACGGGCTAGCGGGAGGTAATGAGCAGTTCTTC.